This T cell receptor (beta chain) was obtained from a study of CD8 T cells in ankylosing spondylitis. Study observations and caveats: Researchers reportedly found disease-linked clones significantly enriched in matched ankylosing spondylitis synovial fluid. Apparently characteristic of ankylosing spondylitis blood was a TCR beta motif (roughly eight highly homologous variants).

CDR1 SGHTA and CDR2 FQGNSA come from the germline V gene. Trimming took off 2 bases at V and 4 bases at J, with 11 bases between the two ends. The CDR3 runs 14 residues. 5'-RACE, quantitative and with molecular barcodes, yielded the TCR beta libraries. TCRdb itself ran the 5' RACE reads through MiXCR, one entry per CDR3 protein. The data contain around 88,000 distinct CDR3 sequences, about 8.1% of them singletons. About this clonotype itself: Its antigen is not known.

This clonotype was sampled from a male donor with ankylosing spondylitis or in good health (not recorded which). Sequenced material: blood, either unsorted or a sorted T cell fraction (not recorded which). The chain has TRBV7-2 and TRBJ2-5; TRBD2 might be the D (6 bases). In nucleotides, the CDR3 is TGTGCCAGCAGCTTATGGAGGGTTGGAGAGACCCAGTACTTC. This encodes CASSLWRVGETQYF.